This T cell receptor beta chain comes out of a study of OX40 agonist ivuxolimab in advanced cancers. As for the study in general: Patient treatment consisted of intravenous ivuxolimab administration every 2 weeks at 0.01 to 10 mg/kg. Partial responses occurred in three patients (one hepatocellular carcinoma, two cutaneous melanoma). Prior anti-PD-1, anti-PD-L1 or anti-CTLA-4 therapy did not bar entry, and approximately 43% had some.

Study-wide results and caveats: In a subset of nonresponders, normalized T-cell clonal expansion was also low.

Turning to this clone: Its cognate antigen is unknown.

The CDR3 has 19 residues. Trimming removed 5 bases from V and 0 bases from J; junction bases left unmatched: 13. Germline loops: CDR1 LGHNT, CDR2 FRNRAP. Data came from immunoSEQ multiplex PCR; TCRdb stores just in-frame clones and leaves some out. The sample carries around 30,000 clones, around 90% recorded once. The V call is TRBV12-5, the J call TRBJ2-1; 10 bases match TRBD1. The sequences come from CD4+ or CD8+ T cells sorted from blood, collected in a trial of the OX40 agonist ivuxolimab. This receptor was obtained from an adult with an advanced solid tumor such as melanoma, head and neck, liver or kidney cancer. Here the CDR3 reads CASGPSGTGVSGSYNEQFF. The CDR3 nucleotides read TGTGCTAGTGGTCCCTCCGGGACAGGGGTTTCTGGCTCCTACAATGAGCAGTTCTTC.